This TCR beta chain came from a study of T cell responses to AZD1222 COVID-19 vaccine. Germline V gene lookup returns CDR1 MRHNA and CDR2 SNTAGT. Trimming removed 0 bases from V and 10 bases from J, with 7 bases in between. The CDR3 runs 12 residues. TCRdb keeps only in-frame clones here, not all; method: immunoSEQ multiplex PCR. Of 250,000 to 300,000 clones listed, 94% are singletons. This clone has just one count. This TCR was sampled from an adult who received the AZD1222 COVID-19 vaccine. The gene calls are TRBV6-4 and TRBJ2-1; D remains unclear. The sequences come from peripheral blood, collected 28 days after the second AZD1222 dose. CDR3 sequence: CASSDSLGEQFF. The DNA of the CDR3 is TGTGCCAGCAGTGACTCTTTGGGGGAGCAGTTCTTC.